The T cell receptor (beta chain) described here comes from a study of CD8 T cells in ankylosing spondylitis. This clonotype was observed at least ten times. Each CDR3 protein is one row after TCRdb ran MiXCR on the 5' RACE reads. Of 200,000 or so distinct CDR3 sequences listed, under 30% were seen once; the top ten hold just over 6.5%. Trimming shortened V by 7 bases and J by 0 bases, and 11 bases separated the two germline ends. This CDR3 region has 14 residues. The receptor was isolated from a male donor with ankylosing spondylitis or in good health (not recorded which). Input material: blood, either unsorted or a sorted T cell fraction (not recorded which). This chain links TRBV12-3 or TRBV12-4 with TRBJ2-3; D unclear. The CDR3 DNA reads TGTGCCAGCATCCTGGACCGTAGCACAGATACGCAGTATTTT. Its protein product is CASILDRSTDTQYF.